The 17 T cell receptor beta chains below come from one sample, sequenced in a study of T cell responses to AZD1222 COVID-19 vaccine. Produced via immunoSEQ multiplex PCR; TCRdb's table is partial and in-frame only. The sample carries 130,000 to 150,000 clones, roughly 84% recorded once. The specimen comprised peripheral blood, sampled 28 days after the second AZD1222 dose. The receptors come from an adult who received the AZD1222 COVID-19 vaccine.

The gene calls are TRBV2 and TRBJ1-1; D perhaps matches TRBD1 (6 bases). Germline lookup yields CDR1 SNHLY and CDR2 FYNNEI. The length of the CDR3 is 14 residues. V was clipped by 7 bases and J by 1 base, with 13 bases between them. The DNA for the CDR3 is TGTGCCAGCACCCCGGGAGGGGGGAACACTGAAGCTTTCTTT. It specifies CASTPGGGNTEAFF. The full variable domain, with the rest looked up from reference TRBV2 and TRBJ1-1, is EPEVTQTPSHQVTQMGQEVILRCVPISNHLYFYWYRQILGQKVEFLVSFYNNEISEKSEIFDDQFSVERPDGSNFTLKIRSTKLEDSAMYFCASTPGGGNTEAFFGQGTRLTVV.

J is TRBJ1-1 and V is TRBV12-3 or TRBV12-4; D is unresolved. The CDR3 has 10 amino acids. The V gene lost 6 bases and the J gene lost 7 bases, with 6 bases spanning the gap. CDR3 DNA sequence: TGTGCCAGCAGCGCCATTGAAGCTTTCTTT. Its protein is CASSAIEAFF.

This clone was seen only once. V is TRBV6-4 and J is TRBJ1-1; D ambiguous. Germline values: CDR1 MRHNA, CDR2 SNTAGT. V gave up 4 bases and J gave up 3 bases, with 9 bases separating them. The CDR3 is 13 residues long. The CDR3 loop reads CASSAGEHTEAFF. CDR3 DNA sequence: TGTGCCAGCAGTGCGGGAGAACACACTGAAGCTTTCTTT.

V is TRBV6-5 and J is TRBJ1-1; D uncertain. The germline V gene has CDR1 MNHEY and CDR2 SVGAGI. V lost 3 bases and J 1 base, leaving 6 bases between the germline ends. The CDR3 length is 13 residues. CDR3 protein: CASSYDGNTEAFF. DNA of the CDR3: TGTGCCAGCAGTTATGATGGGAACACTGAAGCTTTCTTT.

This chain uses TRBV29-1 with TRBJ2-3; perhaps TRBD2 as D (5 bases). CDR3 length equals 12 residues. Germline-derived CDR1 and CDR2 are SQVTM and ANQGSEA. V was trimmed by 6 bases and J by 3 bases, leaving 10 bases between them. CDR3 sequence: CSVLAPTDTQYF. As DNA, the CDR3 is TGCAGCGTGTTAGCGCCGACAGATACGCAGTATTTT.

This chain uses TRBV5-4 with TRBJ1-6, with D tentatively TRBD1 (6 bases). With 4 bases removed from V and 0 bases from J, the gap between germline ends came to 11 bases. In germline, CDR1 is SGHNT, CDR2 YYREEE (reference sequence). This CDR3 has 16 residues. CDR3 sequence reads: CASSPGHSSYNSPLHF. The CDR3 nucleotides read TGTGCCAGCAGCCCGGGACACAGCTCCTATAATTCACCCCTCCACTTT.

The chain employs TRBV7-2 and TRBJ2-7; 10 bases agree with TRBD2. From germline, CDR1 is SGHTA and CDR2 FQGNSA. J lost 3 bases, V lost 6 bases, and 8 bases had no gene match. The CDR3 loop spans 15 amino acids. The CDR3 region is CASRPWTSGNYEQYF. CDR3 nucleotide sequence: TGTGCCAGCAGACCCTGGACTAGCGGCAACTACGAGCAGTACTTC.

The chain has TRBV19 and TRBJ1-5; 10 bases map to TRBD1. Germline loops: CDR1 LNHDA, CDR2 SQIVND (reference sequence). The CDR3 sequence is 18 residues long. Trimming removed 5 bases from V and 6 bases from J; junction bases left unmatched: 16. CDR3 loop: CASSVLLPGQGIGQPQHF. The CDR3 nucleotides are TGTGCCAGTAGTGTACTACTCCCGGGACAGGGGATCGGTCAGCCCCAGCATTTT. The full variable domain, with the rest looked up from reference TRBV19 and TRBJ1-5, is DGGITQSPKYLFRKEGQNVTLSCEQNLNHDAMYWYRQDPGQGLRLIYYSQIVNDFQKGDIAEGYSVSREKKESFPLTVTSAQKNPTAFYLCASSVLLPGQGIGQPQHFGDGTRLSIL.

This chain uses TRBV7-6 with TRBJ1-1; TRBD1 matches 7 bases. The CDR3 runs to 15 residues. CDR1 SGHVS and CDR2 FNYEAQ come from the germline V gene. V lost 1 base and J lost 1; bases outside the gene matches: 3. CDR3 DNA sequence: TGTGCCAGCAGCTTAGGACAGGGCGGGAACACTGAAGCTTTCTTT. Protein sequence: CASSLGQGGNTEAFF.

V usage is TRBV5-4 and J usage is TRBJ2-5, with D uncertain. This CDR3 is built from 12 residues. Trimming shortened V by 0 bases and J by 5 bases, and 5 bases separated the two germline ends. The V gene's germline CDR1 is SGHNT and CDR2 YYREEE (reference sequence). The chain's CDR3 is CASSLEGETQYF. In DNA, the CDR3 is TGTGCCAGCAGCTTGGAGGGCGAGACCCAGTACTTC.

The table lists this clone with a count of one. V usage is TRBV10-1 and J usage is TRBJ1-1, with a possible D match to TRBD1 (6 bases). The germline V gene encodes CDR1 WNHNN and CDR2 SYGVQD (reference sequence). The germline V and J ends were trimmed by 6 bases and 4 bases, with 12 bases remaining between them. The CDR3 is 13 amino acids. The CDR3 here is CASSDGQSTEAFF. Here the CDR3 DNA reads TGCGCCAGCAGCGACGGACAGTCCACTGAAGCTTTCTTT.

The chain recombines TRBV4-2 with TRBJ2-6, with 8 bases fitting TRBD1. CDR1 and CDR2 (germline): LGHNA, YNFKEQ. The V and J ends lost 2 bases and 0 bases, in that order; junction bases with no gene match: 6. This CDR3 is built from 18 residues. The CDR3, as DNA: TGTGCCAGCAGCCAAAGGACAGGGAGTGACTCTGGGGCCAACGTCCTGACTTTC. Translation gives CASSQRTGSDSGANVLTF.

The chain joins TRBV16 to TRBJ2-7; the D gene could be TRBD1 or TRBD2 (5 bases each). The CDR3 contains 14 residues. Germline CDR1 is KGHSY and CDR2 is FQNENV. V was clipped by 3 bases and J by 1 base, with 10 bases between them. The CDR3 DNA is TGTGCCAGCAGCCATGGGGGTATATCCTACGAGCAGTACTTC. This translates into CASSHGGISYEQYF.

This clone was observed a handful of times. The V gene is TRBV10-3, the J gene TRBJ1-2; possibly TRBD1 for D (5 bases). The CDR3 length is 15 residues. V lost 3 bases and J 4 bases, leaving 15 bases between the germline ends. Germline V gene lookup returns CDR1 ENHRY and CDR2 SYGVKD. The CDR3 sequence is CAISDSGGVGYGYTF. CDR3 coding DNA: TGTGCCATCAGTGATTCTGGGGGGGTGGGCTATGGCTACACCTTC.

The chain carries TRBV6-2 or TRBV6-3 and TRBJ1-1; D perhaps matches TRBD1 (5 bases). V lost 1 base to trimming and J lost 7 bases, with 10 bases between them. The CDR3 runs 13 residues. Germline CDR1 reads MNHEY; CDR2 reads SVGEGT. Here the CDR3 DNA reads TGTGCCAGCAGTTACTGGGCGGGGGATGAAGCTTTCTTT. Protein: CASSYWAGDEAFF.

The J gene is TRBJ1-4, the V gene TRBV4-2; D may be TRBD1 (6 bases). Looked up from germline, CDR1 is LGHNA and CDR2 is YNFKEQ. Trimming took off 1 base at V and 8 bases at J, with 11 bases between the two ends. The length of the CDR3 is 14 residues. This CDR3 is CASSQGDRIEKLFF. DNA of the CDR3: TGTGCCAGCAGCCAAGGAGACAGGATCGAAAAACTGTTTTTT.

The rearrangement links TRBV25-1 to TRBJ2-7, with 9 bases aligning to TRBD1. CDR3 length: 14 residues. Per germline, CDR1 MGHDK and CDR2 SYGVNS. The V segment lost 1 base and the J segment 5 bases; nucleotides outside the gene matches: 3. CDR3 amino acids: CASSESRTGDEQYF. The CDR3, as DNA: TGTGCCAGCAGTGAATCAAGGACAGGGGACGAGCAGTACTTC.